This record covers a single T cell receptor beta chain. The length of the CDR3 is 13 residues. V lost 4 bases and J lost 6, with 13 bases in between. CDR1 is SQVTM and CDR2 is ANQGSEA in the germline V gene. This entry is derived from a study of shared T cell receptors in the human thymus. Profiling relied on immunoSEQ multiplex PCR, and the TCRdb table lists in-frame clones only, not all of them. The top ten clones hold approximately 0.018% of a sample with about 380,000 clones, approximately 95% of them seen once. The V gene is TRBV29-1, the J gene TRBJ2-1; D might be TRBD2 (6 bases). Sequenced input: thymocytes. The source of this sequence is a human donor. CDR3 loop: CSVVADSGNEQFF. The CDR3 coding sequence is TGCAGCGTTGTGGCGGATAGCGGCAATGAGCAGTTCTTC.